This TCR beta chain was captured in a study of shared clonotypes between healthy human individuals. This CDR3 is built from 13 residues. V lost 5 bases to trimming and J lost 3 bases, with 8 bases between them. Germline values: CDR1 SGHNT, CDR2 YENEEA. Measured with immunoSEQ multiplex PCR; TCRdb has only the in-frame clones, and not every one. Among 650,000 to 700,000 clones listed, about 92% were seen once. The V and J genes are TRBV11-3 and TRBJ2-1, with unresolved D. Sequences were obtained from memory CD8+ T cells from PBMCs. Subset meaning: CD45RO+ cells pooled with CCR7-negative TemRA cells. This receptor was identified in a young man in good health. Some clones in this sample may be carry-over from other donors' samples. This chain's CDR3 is CASSLKDYNEQFF. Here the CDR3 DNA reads TGTGCCAGCAGCCTCAAGGACTACAATGAGCAGTTCTTC.